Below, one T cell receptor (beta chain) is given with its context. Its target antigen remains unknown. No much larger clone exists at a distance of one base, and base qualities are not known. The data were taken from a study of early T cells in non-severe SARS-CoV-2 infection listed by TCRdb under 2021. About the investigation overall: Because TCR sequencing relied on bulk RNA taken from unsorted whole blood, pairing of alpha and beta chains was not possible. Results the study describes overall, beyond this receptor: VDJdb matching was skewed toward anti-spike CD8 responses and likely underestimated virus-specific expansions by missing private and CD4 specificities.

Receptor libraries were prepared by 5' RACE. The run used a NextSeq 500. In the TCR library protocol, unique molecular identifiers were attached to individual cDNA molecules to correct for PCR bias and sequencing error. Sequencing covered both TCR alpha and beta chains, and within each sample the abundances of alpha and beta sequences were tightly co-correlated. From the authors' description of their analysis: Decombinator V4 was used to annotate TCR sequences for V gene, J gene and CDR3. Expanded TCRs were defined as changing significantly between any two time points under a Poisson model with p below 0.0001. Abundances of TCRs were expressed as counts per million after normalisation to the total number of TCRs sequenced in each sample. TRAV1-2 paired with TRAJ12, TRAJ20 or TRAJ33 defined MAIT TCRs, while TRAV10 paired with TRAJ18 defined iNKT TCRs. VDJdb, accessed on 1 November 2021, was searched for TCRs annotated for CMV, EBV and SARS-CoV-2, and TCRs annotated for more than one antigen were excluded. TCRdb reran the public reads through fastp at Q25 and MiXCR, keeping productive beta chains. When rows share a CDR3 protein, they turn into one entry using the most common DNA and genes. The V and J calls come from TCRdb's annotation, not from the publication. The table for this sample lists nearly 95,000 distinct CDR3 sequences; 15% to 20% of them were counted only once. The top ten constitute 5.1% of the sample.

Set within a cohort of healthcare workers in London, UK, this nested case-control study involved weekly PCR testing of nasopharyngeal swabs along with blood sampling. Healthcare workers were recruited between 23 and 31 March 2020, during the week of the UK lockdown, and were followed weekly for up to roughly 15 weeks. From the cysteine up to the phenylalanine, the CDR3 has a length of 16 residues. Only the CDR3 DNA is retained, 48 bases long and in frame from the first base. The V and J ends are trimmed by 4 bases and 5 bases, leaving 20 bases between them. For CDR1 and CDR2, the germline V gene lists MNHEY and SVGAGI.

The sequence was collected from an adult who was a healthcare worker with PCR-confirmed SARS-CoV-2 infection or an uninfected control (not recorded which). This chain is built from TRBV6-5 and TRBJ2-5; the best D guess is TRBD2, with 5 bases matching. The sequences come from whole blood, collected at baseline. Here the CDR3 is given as CASSWLTRPRGETQYF. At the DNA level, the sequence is TGTGCCAGCAGTTGGTTAACCCGACCCCGCGGGGAGACCCAGTACTTC.